Presented here are 12 T cell receptor beta chains from one specimen sequenced in a study of T cells in localized non-small cell lung cancer. The assay was immunoSEQ multiplex PCR, and TCRdb's table has in-frame clones only and misses some. The sample holds over 30,000 clones; over 70% are singletons and the top ten take less than 3.5%. The specimen comprised peripheral blood, sampled before any cancer treatment. The receptors were gathered from a woman between 35 and 70 years old with stage I lung adenocarcinoma.

This chain uses TRBV28 with TRBJ1-5, with 7 bases identical to TRBD1. With V trimmed by 4 bases and J by 0 bases, 6 bases remained unmatched. This CDR3 is built from 16 residues. Germline values: CDR1 MDHEN, CDR2 SYDVKM. The CDR3 sequence: CASSSDRAYSNQPQHF. CDR3 DNA sequence: TGTGCCAGCAGTTCCGACAGGGCCTATAGCAATCAGCCCCAGCATTTT.

The chain is built from TRBV18 and TRBJ2-7; no definite D call. The CDR3 contains 14 residues. Trimming pared 4 bases from V and 3 bases from J, leaving 13 bases between. Germline CDR1 and CDR2: KGHSH and LQKENI. The CDR3 DNA sequence: TGTGCCAGCTCACGGACGGATCTCAACTACGAGCAGTACTTC. It codes for CASSRTDLNYEQYF.

The chain carries TRBV20-1 and TRBJ1-5, with D maybe TRBD1 (5 bases). V was shortened by 3 bases and J by 11 bases, with 11 bases between the two germline ends. The CDR3 sequence is 11 residues long. Germline loops: CDR1 DFQATT, CDR2 SNEGSKA (reference sequence). Written as DNA, the CDR3 is TGCAGTGCTAGGCCAGGGTTAACCCAGCATTTT. Amino acids: CSARPGLTQHF.

In this sample, this clone turned up a few times. This chain connects TRBV5-1 to TRBJ2-2; D is perhaps TRBD2 (7 bases). The CDR3 spans 17 residues. V dropped 0 bases and J dropped 6 bases, with 18 bases sitting between them. Looked up from germline, CDR1 is SGHRS and CDR2 is YFSETQ. The DNA of the CDR3 is TGCGCCAGCAGCTTGGCCGAGGGGGGGCCTCGGGCCGGGGAGCTGTTTTTT. The encoded protein is CASSLAEGGPRAGELFF.

The CDR3 DNA sequence: TGTGCCAGTAGTATAGGAACTACAGGGGGAAGGAAAGAGACCCAGTACTTC. It encodes CASSIGTTGGRKETQYF. This rearrangement joins TRBV19 to TRBJ2-5, with 8 bases lining up with TRBD1. The CDR3 contains 17 residues. After removal of 1 base from V and 3 bases from J, the junction contained 10 bases not matched to a gene. CDR1 is LNHDA, CDR2 SQIVND, per germline (reference sequence).

The chain is built from TRBV6-5 and TRBJ2-7; perhaps TRBD2 as D (5 bases). The CDR3 loop spans 15 amino acids. V lost 2 bases to trimming and J lost 0 bases, with 11 bases between them. CDR1 MNHEY and CDR2 SVGAGI come from the germline V gene. CDR3 residues: CASSYEGRASYEQYF. The CDR3 nucleotides read TGTGCCAGCAGTTACGAGGGAAGGGCCTCCTACGAGCAGTACTTC.

The V and J genes are TRBV12-5 and TRBJ1-2; D possibly corresponds to TRBD1 (6 bases). CDR1 and CDR2 from the germline V gene are LGHNT and FRNRAP. V was shortened by 5 bases and J by 5 bases, with 12 bases between the two germline ends. This CDR3 has 13 residues. CDR3 sequence: CASGADSGYGYTF. The CDR3 DNA sequence: TGTGCTAGTGGTGCGGACAGTGGATATGGCTACACCTTC.

This clone was detected a few times. The J gene is TRBJ2-7, the V gene TRBV27; 7 bases are a match to TRBD2. J lost 3 bases, V lost 5 bases, and 10 bases had no gene match. CDR1 is MNHEY, CDR2 SMNVEV, per germline (reference sequence). The CDR3 is 15 residues long. CDR3 loop: CASSPRGAGFYEQYF. The CDR3 DNA reads as TGTGCCAGCAGTCCACGGGGAGCGGGGTTCTACGAGCAGTACTTC.

In DNA form, the CDR3 reads TGCGCCAGCAGCCGTCTAGGCGGGACCTTCAGCTCCTACAATGAGCAGTTCTTC. It is translated as CASSRLGGTFSSYNEQFF. The chain joins TRBV5-1 to TRBJ2-1; D may be TRBD2 (6 bases). V dropped 4 bases and J dropped 0 bases, with 20 bases sitting between them. This CDR3 is 18 amino acids long. Germline lookup yields CDR1 SGHRS and CDR2 YFSETQ.

The chain has TRBV4-1 and TRBJ2-2; 7 bases fit TRBD1. The CDR3 loop spans 18 amino acids. The V gene end was trimmed by 0 bases and the J gene end by 4 bases; junction bases not matched to a gene: 11. Germline V gene data show CDR1 as MGHRA and CDR2 as YSYEKL. The CDR3 region has the DNA TGCGCCAGCAGCCAAGAGGGCTGGGACAGCGAAGGCACCGGGGAGCTGTTTTTT. Protein sequence: CASSQEGWDSEGTGELFF.

The gene calls are TRBV9 and TRBJ1-5; the match to TRBD1 covers 8 bases. V was pared by 3 bases and J by 5 bases, with 4 bases of the junction left unmatched. The CDR3 spans 14 residues. Germline lookup yields CDR1 SGDLS and CDR2 YYNGEE. CDR3 in DNA: TGTGCCAGCAGCGGACCGGACAGGGATCAGCCCCAGCATTTT. Its protein is CASSGPDRDQPQHF.

This chain links TRBV5-1 with TRBJ2-3; possibly TRBD2 for D (7 bases). V lost 4 bases and J 0 bases, leaving 18 bases between the germline ends. CDR1 and CDR2 (germline): SGHRS, YFSETQ. The CDR3 contains 17 residues. CDR3 DNA sequence: TGCGCCAGCAGCGGGCCGGGGGGCGGGAGTAGCACAGATACGCAGTATTTT. This encodes CASSGPGGGSSTDTQYF. Full variable domain (outside the CDR3, taken from reference TRBV5-1 and TRBJ2-3): KAGVTQTPRYLIKTRGQQVTLSCSPISGHRSVSWYQQTPGQGLQFLFEYFSETQRNKGNFPGRFSGRQFSNSRSEMNVSTLELGDSALYLCASSGPGGGSSTDTQYFGPGTRLTVL.